The 23 T cell receptor beta chains listed next were all sequenced from one sample in a study of radiation and T cells in renal cell carcinoma. Time point: blood 2 weeks post-SBRT. Treatment denoted: 15 Gy SBRT to primary tumor, nephrectomy 4 weeks later. Measured with immunoSEQ multiplex PCR; TCRdb has only the in-frame clones, and not every one. The profile shows just over 150,000 clones, about nine tenths of them singletons. The input for sequencing was blood, taken from a patient whose treatment included radiotherapy and nephrectomy. The receptors here all came from a woman in her forties or fifties with renal cell carcinoma.

This chain uses TRBV30 with TRBJ2-2, with D possibly matching TRBD1 (6 bases). The germline V gene encodes CDR1 GTSNPN and CDR2 SVGIG (reference sequence). CDR3 length equals 16 residues. Trimming took 0 bases from V and 4 from J, leaving 15 bases between them. Here the CDR3 reads CAWSVQWGLVTGELFF. CDR3 in DNA: TGTGCCTGGAGTGTACAATGGGGGCTTGTCACCGGGGAGCTGTTTTTT.

This clone has a single count. This chain connects TRBV7-2 to TRBJ1-6; 7 bases are a match to TRBD1. Germline V gene data show CDR1 as SGHTA and CDR2 as FQGNSA. The CDR3 contains 16 residues. Unmatched junction bases numbered 7, after V lost 6 bases and J lost 2 bases. DNA of the CDR3: TGTGCCAGCAGACCCGACAGGGCAGCCTATAATTCACCCCTCCACTTT. Translated, it gives CASRPDRAAYNSPLHF.

The genes are TRBV19 and TRBJ2-3, with D possibly being TRBD2 (5 bases). The germline V gene encodes CDR1 LNHDA and CDR2 SQIVND (reference sequence). Trimming removed 3 bases from V and 1 base from J, with 20 bases in between. This CDR3 comprises 18 residues. In nucleotides, the CDR3 is TGTGCCAGTAGTATTAGCTTTGGCGGGTATGGGGGCACAGATACGCAGTATTTT. This sequence encodes CASSISFGGYGGTDTQYF.

The chain uses TRBV11-2 and TRBJ2-3; TRBD2 aligns across 8 bases. Germline loops: CDR1 SGHAT, CDR2 FQNNGV. The J segment lost 4 bases and the V segment lost 2 bases, leaving 8 bases of the junction unmatched. This CDR3 has 16 amino acids. Here the CDR3 reads CASSLTRGGRADTQYF. CDR3 nucleotides: TGTGCCAGCAGCTTAACCCGGGGGGGCCGGGCAGATACGCAGTATTTT.

The chain has TRBV7-2 and TRBJ2-3; 7 bases fit TRBD1. From germline, CDR1 is SGHTA and CDR2 FQGNSA. This CDR3 has 18 amino acids. With 1 base clipped from V and 0 bases from J, the junction kept 10 bases outside the gene matches. The CDR3 DNA follows: TGTGCCAGCAGCTTAGGTCGAGGGGGCCGACCTAGCACAGATACGCAGTATTTT. This gives the protein CASSLGRGGRPSTDTQYF.

V gene TRBV18 combines with J gene TRBJ1-5; the D is unclear. The CDR3 extends over 14 amino acids. CDR1 is KGHSH, CDR2 LQKENI, per germline. Trimming cost V 3 bases and J 3 bases, with 9 bases left between them. CDR3 amino acids: CASSPRENNQPQHF. CDR3 bases: TGTGCCAGCTCACCTCGGGAGAACAATCAGCCCCAGCATTTT.

The chain carries TRBV19 and TRBJ1-6; D unclear. CDR1 and CDR2 (germline): LNHDA, SQIVND (reference sequence). V shed 3 bases and J shed 4 bases, with 16 bases lying between them. The CDR3 covers 17 residues. CDR3 protein: CASSMLSAVRYNSPLHF. CDR3 DNA: TGTGCCAGTAGTATGTTATCGGCAGTTCGTTATAATTCACCCCTCCACTTT.

This sequence joins TRBV7-2 and TRBJ2-3; D gene uncertain. V gave up 1 base and J gave up 4 bases, with 6 bases separating them. Looked up from germline, CDR1 is SGHTA and CDR2 is FQGNSA. This CDR3 comprises 13 residues. This CDR3 is CASSLVAADTQYF. As DNA, the CDR3 is TGTGCCAGCAGCTTAGTGGCTGCAGATACGCAGTATTTT.

This chain joins TRBV18 and TRBJ2-7; a possible D gene is TRBD1 (5 bases). The germline CDR1 and CDR2 sequences are KGHSH and LQKENI. CDR3 length equals 15 residues. V was trimmed by 3 bases and J by 0 bases, leaving 12 bases between them. The CDR3 DNA is TGTGCCAGCTCACCGGAGACAGTTGTCTCCTACGAGCAGTACTTC. Amino acids: CASSPETVVSYEQYF.

The sample holds one count of this clone. The CDR3 spells CASSYSNYLPYGYTF. CDR3 in DNA: TGTGCCAGCAGTTACTCGAACTATCTCCCCTATGGCTACACCTTC. The rearrangement uses TRBV6-5 and TRBJ1-2; D not resolved. Germline CDR1 reads MNHEY; CDR2 reads SVGAGI. The CDR3 is made up of 15 amino acids. Trimming pared 0 bases from V and 4 bases from J, leaving 12 bases between.

The chain combines TRBV15 with TRBJ2-3, with D unresolved. Germline-derived CDR1 and CDR2 are LNHNV and YYDKDF (reference sequence). V gave up 0 bases and J gave up 2 bases, with 6 bases separating them. The CDR3 spans 14 residues. CDR3 in DNA: TGTGCCACCAGCAGAGATTATAACACAGATACGCAGTATTTT. Encoded protein: CATSRDYNTDTQYF.

J is TRBJ2-7 and V is TRBV7-6; a possible D gene is TRBD1 (6 bases). The CDR3 length is 15 residues. Germline loops: CDR1 SGHVS, CDR2 FNYEAQ. Trimming shortened V by 5 bases and J by 0 bases, and 14 bases separated the two germline ends. As DNA, the CDR3 is TGTGCCAGCAGCCTCAGGGGAAGGGACTCCTACGAGCAGTACTTC. It encodes CASSLRGRDSYEQYF.

The V call is TRBV30, the J call TRBJ1-1, with a weak D call TRBD1 (5 bases). CDR1 is GTSNPN, CDR2 SVGIG, per germline (reference sequence). V lost 3 bases and J lost 1, with 9 bases in between. There are 13 residues in the CDR3. The DNA for the CDR3 is TGTGCCTGGAGAAACACAGGGAACACTGAAGCTTTCTTT. Translating it yields CAWRNTGNTEAFF.

This chain connects TRBV7-2 to TRBJ1-2, with a possible D match to TRBD1 (5 bases). V was pared by 2 bases and J by 9 bases, with 16 bases between. The CDR3 covers 14 residues. Germline V lookup: CDR1 SGHTA, CDR2 FQGNSA. CDR3 sequence (DNA): TGTGCCAGCAGCTTATTCGGGGGGAAGAGGAGCTACACCTTC. This translates into CASSLFGGKRSYTF.

The CDR3 spells CASSFRRDNYGYTF. As DNA, the CDR3 is TGTGCCAGCAGCTTCCGACGGGACAACTATGGCTACACCTTC. The V and J genes are TRBV9 and TRBJ1-2; possible D gene TRBD1, 5 bases. V was trimmed by 4 bases and J by 2 bases, leaving 12 bases between them. Germline V gene sequence: CDR1 SGDLS, CDR2 YYNGEE. The CDR3 has 14 residues.

V usage is TRBV6-1 and J usage is TRBJ2-5; 9 bases line up with TRBD2. With 2 bases clipped from V and 4 bases from J, the junction kept 11 bases outside the gene matches. CDR1 is MNHNS, CDR2 SASEGT, per germline. The CDR3 runs to 17 residues. The CDR3 nucleotides are TGTGCCAGCAGTGAATTTTCTCCGGGACTAGCTGGAGAGACCCAGTACTTC. This gives the protein CASSEFSPGLAGETQYF.

Here the CDR3 reads CASSSPTGQVNSGANVLTF. The DNA of the CDR3 is TGCGCCAGCAGCTCACCCACGGGACAGGTAAACTCTGGGGCCAACGTCCTGACTTTC. The chain links TRBV5-1 to TRBJ2-6; TRBD1 matches at 8 bases. CDR1 and CDR2 from the germline V gene are SGHRS and YFSETQ. V was clipped by 3 bases and J by 0 bases; unmatched bases: 11. CDR3 size: 19 residues.

The chain is built from TRBV11-2 and TRBJ1-2; perhaps TRBD1 as D (5 bases). Germline loops: CDR1 SGHAT, CDR2 FQNNGV. Trimming pared 1 base from V and 3 bases from J, leaving 9 bases between. The CDR3 runs 14 residues. The CDR3 coding sequence is TGTGCCAGCAGCTTAGCAGGGTCGGACTATGGCTACACCTTC. Translation: CASSLAGSDYGYTF. Looking up the rest from reference TRBV11-2 and TRBJ1-2 gives the full variable domain: EAGVAQSPRYKIIEKRQSVAFWCNPISGHATLYWYQQILGQGPKLLIQFQNNGVVDDSQLPKDRFSAERLKGVDSTLKIQPAKLEDSAVYLCASSLAGSDYGYTFGSGTRLTVV.

This chain uses TRBV4-1 with TRBJ2-7, with a weak D call TRBD1 (6 bases). The CDR3 length is 14 residues. V was pared by 2 bases and J by 3 bases, with 11 bases between. CDR1 MGHRA and CDR2 YSYEKL come from the germline V gene. The CDR3 DNA reads as TGCGCCAGCAGCCAATCGGGACATAACTACGAGCAGTACTTC. This encodes CASSQSGHNYEQYF.

The V and J genes are TRBV18 and TRBJ1-1; 7 nucleotides line up with TRBD1. J lost 6 bases, V lost 4 bases, and 14 bases had no gene match. The germline gives CDR1 KGHSH, CDR2 LQKENI. This CDR3 is built from 16 residues. The CDR3 DNA reads TGTGCCAGCTCACTTACAGGGGATAATTATAGGGCTGAAGCTTTCTTT. Its protein product is CASSLTGDNYRAEAFF.

This clone appeared once. The chain recombines TRBV5-1 with TRBJ2-7; possible D gene TRBD1, 6 bases. Trimming removed 4 bases from V and 1 base from J, with 9 bases in between. Germline CDR1 is SGHRS and CDR2 is YFSETQ. CDR3 size: 13 residues. The CDR3 protein is CASSTGQSYEQYF. The CDR3 DNA reads as TGCGCCAGCAGCACCGGACAGTCCTACGAGCAGTACTTC. Combining the CDR3 with reference TRBV5-1 and TRBJ2-7 gives the whole variable domain KAGVTQTPRYLIKTRGQQVTLSCSPISGHRSVSWYQQTPGQGLQFLFEYFSETQRNKGNFPGRFSGRQFSNSRSEMNVSTLELGDSALYLCASSTGQSYEQYFGPGTRLTVT.

This clone was detected only a few times. The CDR3, as DNA: TGTGCCAGTAGTATAGATGCAGGGAGCAATCAGCCCCAGCATTTT. It translates to CASSIDAGSNQPQHF. This rearrangement joins TRBV19 to TRBJ1-5; maybe TRBD1 (5 bases). The V and J ends lost 0 bases and 1 base respectively, with 7 bases between them. This CDR3 spans 15 amino acids. CDR1 and CDR2 from the germline V gene are LNHDA and SQIVND (reference sequence).

The V gene is TRBV6-1, the J gene TRBJ1-2; 9 bases are a match to TRBD1. Germline V lookup: CDR1 MNHNS, CDR2 SASEGT. The CDR3 is made up of 15 amino acids. Trimming cost V 2 bases and J 7 bases; bases outside gene matches: 8. CDR3 in amino acids: CASSEYWGQGFGYTF. As DNA, the CDR3 is TGTGCCAGCAGTGAATATTGGGGACAGGGTTTTGGCTACACCTTC.